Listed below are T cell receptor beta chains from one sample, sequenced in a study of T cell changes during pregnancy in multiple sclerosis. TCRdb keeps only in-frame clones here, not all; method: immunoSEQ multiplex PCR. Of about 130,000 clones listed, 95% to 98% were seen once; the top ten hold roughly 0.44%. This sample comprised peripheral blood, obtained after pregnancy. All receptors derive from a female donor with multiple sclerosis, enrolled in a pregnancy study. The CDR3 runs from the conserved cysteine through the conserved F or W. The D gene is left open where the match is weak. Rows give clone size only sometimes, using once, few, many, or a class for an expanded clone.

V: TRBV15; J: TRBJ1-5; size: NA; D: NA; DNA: TGTGCCACCAGCAGATCGAGAAGGGGTAGTAAGAATCAGCCCCAGCATTTT; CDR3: CATSRSRRGSKNQPQHF
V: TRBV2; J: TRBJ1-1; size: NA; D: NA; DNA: TGTGCCAGCAGTGAAGGGCCGGGGACTGAAGCTTTCTTT; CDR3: CASSEGPGTEAFF
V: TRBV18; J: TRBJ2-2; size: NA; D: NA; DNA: TGTGCCAGCTCACCACCCCCTACTAACACCGGGGAGCTGTTTTTT; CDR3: CASSPPPTNTGELFF
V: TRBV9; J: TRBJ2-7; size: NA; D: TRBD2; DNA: TGTGCCAGCAGCGTAGCACCCGGGACTAGCGACCACGAGCAGTACTTC; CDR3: CASSVAPGTSDHEQYF
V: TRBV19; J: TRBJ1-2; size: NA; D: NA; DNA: TGTGCCAGTATTCCCCTCGGGTCTAACTATGGCTACACCTTC; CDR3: CASIPLGSNYGYTF
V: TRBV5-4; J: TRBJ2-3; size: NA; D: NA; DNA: TGTGCCAGCACCAGCGGGTTGAGCACAGATACGCAGTATTTT; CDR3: CASTSGLSTDTQYF
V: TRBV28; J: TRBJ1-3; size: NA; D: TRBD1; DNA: TGTGCCAGCAGTTGGGGGGACAGACTAAACACCATATATTTT; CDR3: CASSWGDRLNTIYF
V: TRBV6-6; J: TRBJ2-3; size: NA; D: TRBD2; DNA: TGTGCCAGCAGTTATTTAGCGGGAGGGAGGTCAGATACGCAGTATTTT; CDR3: CASSYLAGGRSDTQYF
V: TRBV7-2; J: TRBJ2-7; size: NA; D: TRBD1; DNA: TGTGCCAGCAGCTTAGCCCCGGGACAGGCCGTCTTC; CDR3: CASSLAPGQAVF
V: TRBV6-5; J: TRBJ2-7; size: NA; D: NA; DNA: TGTGCCAGCAGTTACCGGGGGAGGTTTAGCTACGAGCAGTACTTC; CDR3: CASSYRGRFSYEQYF
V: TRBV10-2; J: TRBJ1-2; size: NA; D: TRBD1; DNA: TGCGCCAGCAGTGAGTGGGACAGGGATAACTATGGCTACACCTTC; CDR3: CASSEWDRDNYGYTF
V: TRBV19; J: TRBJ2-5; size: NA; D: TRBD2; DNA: TGTGCCAGTAGCCCGACTAGCGGGAGTCTAGGGGAGACCCAGTACTTC; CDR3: CASSPTSGSLGETQYF
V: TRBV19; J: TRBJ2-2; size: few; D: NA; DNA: TGTGCCAGTAGCAACAGTAGACCGAACACCGGGGAGCTGTTTTTT; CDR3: CASSNSRPNTGELFF
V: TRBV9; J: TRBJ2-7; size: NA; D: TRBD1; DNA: TGTGCCAGCAGCGTAGCTACCGGACAGGCCTACGAGCAGTACTTC; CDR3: CASSVATGQAYEQYF
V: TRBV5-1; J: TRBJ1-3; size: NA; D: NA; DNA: TGCGCCAGCAGCGAGGACACAGGAAACACCATATATTTT; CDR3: CASSEDTGNTIYF
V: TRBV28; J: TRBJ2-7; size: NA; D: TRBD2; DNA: TGTGCCAGCAGGGGACTAGCGGGCGCCTACGAGCAGTACTTC; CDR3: CASRGLAGAYEQYF
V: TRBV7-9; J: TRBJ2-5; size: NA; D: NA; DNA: TGTGCCAGCAGCCGCCTTGAGGAGTTCCAAGAGACCCAGTACTTC; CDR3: CASSRLEEFQETQYF
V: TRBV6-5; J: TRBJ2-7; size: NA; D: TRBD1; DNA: TGTGCCAGCAGTTACTCAAAGGGGGCATACGAGCAGTACTTC; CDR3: CASSYSKGAYEQYF
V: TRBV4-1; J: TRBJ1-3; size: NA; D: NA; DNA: TGCGCCGCAGGTGACCGAAACACCATATATTTT; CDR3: CAAGDRNTIYF
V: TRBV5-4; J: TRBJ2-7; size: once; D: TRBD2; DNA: TGTGCCAGCAGCTTGGACGGGAGGACCTACGAGCAGTACTTC; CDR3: CASSLDGRTYEQYF
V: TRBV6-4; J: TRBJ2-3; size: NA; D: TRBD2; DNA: TGTGCCAGGAGGACGACTAGCGGGGAGACAGATACGCAGTATTTT; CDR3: CARRTTSGETDTQYF
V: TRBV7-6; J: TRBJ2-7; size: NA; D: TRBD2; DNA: TGTGCCAGCAGCCCCAGCGGGAAGGACGAGCAGTACTTC; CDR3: CASSPSGKDEQYF
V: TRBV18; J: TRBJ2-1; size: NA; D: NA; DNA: TGTGCCAGCTCACGACTGGTCTACAATGAGCAGTTCTTC; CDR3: CASSRLVYNEQFF